This TCR beta chain appears in the sequencing data of a study of shared clonotypes between healthy human individuals. Study-wide results and caveats: Clonotypes that were shared across a handful of donors made up around 5% of naive CD4 clonotypes. Specimens sampled were limited to blood, with tissue repertoires likely differing.

The sample holds many counts of this clone. Its target is not known. A deep-level run was used for the assay. Here immunoSEQ multiplex PCR was the method, and the copy in TCRdb shows in-frame clones only, minus some. The sample holds a few million clones; just over 90% are singletons and the top ten take under 2%. Trimming left V 5 bases short and J 6 bases short, with 24 bases between. The germline gives CDR1 SGHTA, CDR2 FQGNSA. The CDR3 contains 17 residues. Naive CD8 cells, CD45RO-negative and positively selected for CCR7, excluded terminally differentiated effector memory CD45RA+ cells. Donors, without exception, were Caucasian adults residing in Nashville, Tennessee.

V usage is TRBV7-2 and J usage is TRBJ2-3; the D gene is possibly TRBD2 (6 bases). This receptor was taken from a man aged 18-30 years in good health. Some clones in this sample may be carry-over from other donors' samples. Sequencing input: naive CD8+ T cells from PBMCs. CDR3 in DNA: TGTGCCAGCAGCACAAAGCGGGTGGGAGGAGGTCGCGATACGCAGTATTTT. Translated, it gives CASSTKRVGGGRDTQYF.